A selection of T cell receptor beta chains follows, all from one sample in a study of T cell changes during pregnancy in multiple sclerosis. Sequenced by immunoSEQ multiplex PCR; TCRdb stores in-frame clones only, minus some. The repertoire holds 90,000 to 95,000 clones, with 75% to 95% as singletons. The sample in question was peripheral blood, obtained before pregnancy. These receptors originate from a female donor with multiple sclerosis, enrolled in a pregnancy study. The CDR3 runs from the conserved cysteine through the conserved F or W. The D gene is left open where the match is weak. Not every row has a clone size; where given, it reads once, few, many or a size class.

j_call: TRBJ1-3
clone_size: .
v_call: TRBV28
d_call: .
cdr3_nt: TGTGCCAGCAGTTCAGGTACATTAGGTGGAAACACCATATATTTT
cdr3_aa: CASSSGTLGGNTIYF

j_call: TRBJ1-5
clone_size: .
v_call: TRBV28
d_call: TRBD1
cdr3_nt: TGTGCCAGCAGCAACACAGGGGGAGGGGGTAATCAGCCCCAGCATTTT
cdr3_aa: CASSNTGGGGNQPQHF

j_call: TRBJ1-1
clone_size: few
v_call: TRBV29-1
d_call: .
cdr3_nt: TGCAGCGTTGGACAATCCAACACTGAAGCTTTCTTT
cdr3_aa: CSVGQSNTEAFF

j_call: TRBJ2-1
clone_size: .
v_call: TRBV5-1
d_call: TRBD2
cdr3_nt: TGCGCCTGCCGACTAGCGGGAATGTATGAGCAGTTCTTC
cdr3_aa: CACRLAGMYEQFF

j_call: TRBJ2-7
clone_size: .
v_call: TRBV27
d_call: .
cdr3_nt: TGTGCCAGCAGCCGAACTAGCCCGAGCTCCTACGAGCAGTACTTC
cdr3_aa: CASSRTSPSSYEQYF

j_call: TRBJ2-1
clone_size: .
v_call: TRBV6-5
d_call: .
cdr3_nt: TGTGCCAGCAGCCCCCGGAGGGTGACCAATGAGCAGTTCTTC
cdr3_aa: CASSPRRVTNEQFF

j_call: TRBJ1-1
clone_size: .
v_call: TRBV5-1
d_call: TRBD1
cdr3_nt: TGCGCCAGCAGCACCGCCGGGACAGGGGGGTCGACTGAAGCTTTCTTT
cdr3_aa: CASSTAGTGGSTEAFF

j_call: TRBJ2-3
clone_size: .
v_call: TRBV5-1
d_call: TRBD2
cdr3_nt: TGCGCCAGCCTCGGGACTAGCGGCACAGATACGCAGTATTTT
cdr3_aa: CASLGTSGTDTQYF

j_call: TRBJ2-2
clone_size: .
v_call: TRBV10-3
d_call: TRBD2
cdr3_nt: TGTGCCATCAGTGTCCTGACGGGCGGGGGGCCGGGCACCGGGGAGCTGTTTTTT
cdr3_aa: CAISVLTGGGPGTGELFF

j_call: TRBJ2-3
clone_size: once
v_call: TRBV9
d_call: .
cdr3_nt: TGTGCCAGCAGCACCCGCGGGGCCACAGATACGCAGTATTTT
cdr3_aa: CASSTRGATDTQYF

j_call: TRBJ2-2
clone_size: .
v_call: TRBV7-2
d_call: .
cdr3_nt: TGTGCCAGCAGCCTCACCGGGGAGCTGTTTTTT
cdr3_aa: CASSLTGELFF

j_call: TRBJ2-3
clone_size: .
v_call: TRBV7-9
d_call: .
cdr3_nt: TGTGCCAGCAGCTTATGGGCGGGGCACACAGATACGCAGTATTTT
cdr3_aa: CASSLWAGHTDTQYF

j_call: TRBJ1-1
clone_size: .
v_call: TRBV29-1
d_call: .
cdr3_nt: TGCAGCGGGACTACTAGTGGGCCTTACACTGAAGCTTTCTTT
cdr3_aa: CSGTTSGPYTEAFF

j_call: TRBJ2-1
clone_size: .
v_call: TRBV7-6
d_call: TRBD2
cdr3_nt: TGTGCCAGCAGCTTAGTCGGGGGGGCCTCCTACAATGAGCAGTTCTTC
cdr3_aa: CASSLVGGASYNEQFF

j_call: TRBJ2-2
clone_size: .
v_call: TRBV6-1
d_call: .
cdr3_nt: TGTGCCAGCGGAGTGAACACCGGGGAGCTGTTTTTT
cdr3_aa: CASGVNTGELFF

j_call: TRBJ1-5
clone_size: .
v_call: TRBV5-4
d_call: TRBD1
cdr3_nt: TGTGCCAGCAGCTGGGAGGACAGGGTCCAGAATCAGCCCCAGCATTTT
cdr3_aa: CASSWEDRVQNQPQHF

j_call: TRBJ2-1
clone_size: .
v_call: TRBV5-1
d_call: .
cdr3_nt: TGCGCCAGCAGCTTGGAGACTATCCGATACAATGAGCAGTTCTTC
cdr3_aa: CASSLETIRYNEQFF